A single sample gave rise to the 27 T cell receptor beta chains below, sequenced in a study of blood T cell repertoires in COVID-19. Sequencing was performed with immunoSEQ multiplex PCR; in TCRdb, only in-frame clones are kept and a portion is missing. Of about 110,000 clones in the sample, 70% to 80% were seen once. The material sequenced was peripheral blood. The receptors originated from a man aged 80 or over with COVID-19, enrolled during active disease.

The chain has TRBV18 and TRBJ2-1; 9 nucleotides match TRBD1. Losses at the gene ends were 3 bases for V and 3 bases for J; bases not matched to a gene: 3. This CDR3 comprises 15 residues. The germline CDR1 and CDR2 sequences are KGHSH and LQKENI. The DNA for the CDR3 is TGTGCCAGCTCACCGGGACAGGGTAACTACAATGAGCAGTTCTTC. This translates into CASSPGQGNYNEQFF.

The chain has TRBV5-1 and TRBJ1-1; 8 positions match TRBD1. This CDR3 has 16 residues. V shed 2 bases and J 0 bases; nucleotides not matched to a gene: 6. Germline V gene lookup returns CDR1 SGHRS and CDR2 YFSETQ. The chain's CDR3 is CASSFVTGALNTEAFF. The DNA of the CDR3 is TGCGCCAGCAGCTTCGTGACAGGGGCGTTGAACACTGAAGCTTTCTTT.

The chain's CDR3 is CASSLDVSYITEAFF. The CDR3 bases are TGTGCCAGCAGCTTAGACGTTTCTTACATCACTGAAGCTTTCTTT. The chain links TRBV7-9 to TRBJ1-1; D not resolved. V lost 1 base and J lost 4, with 13 bases in between. The length of the CDR3 is 15 residues. The germline gives CDR1 SEHNR, CDR2 FQNEAQ (reference sequence).

V is TRBV14 and J is TRBJ2-5; 8 positions agree with TRBD1. CDR3 length equals 12 residues. The V gene end was trimmed by 5 bases and the J gene end by 6 bases; junction bases not matched to a gene: 2. CDR1 and CDR2 from the germline V gene are SGHDN and FVKESK. CDR3 residues: CASSAGGKTQYF. Written as DNA, the CDR3 is TGTGCCAGCAGCGCAGGGGGCAAGACCCAGTACTTC.

In its sample, this clone was seen once. The rearrangement links TRBV10-3 to TRBJ2-7, with TRBD1 matching 7 bases. The CDR3 is 14 amino acids. Germline-derived CDR1 and CDR2 are ENHRY and SYGVKD. V trimming: 5 bases; J trimming: 5 bases; junction bases outside the gene matches: 9. The CDR3 DNA reads TGTGCCATCAGTATTGACAGGGATGTCAACGAGCAGTACTTC. Translated, it gives CAISIDRDVNEQYF.

The CDR3 reads CAISKPQGFYEQYF. The CDR3 bases are TGTGCCATCAGTAAACCACAGGGGTTCTACGAGCAGTACTTC. The chain uses TRBV10-3 and TRBJ2-7; TRBD1 matches at 7 bases. This CDR3 region has 14 residues. V lost 5 bases and J lost 3; bases outside the gene matches: 7. CDR1 ENHRY and CDR2 SYGVKD come from the germline V gene.

The chain couples TRBV6-2 or TRBV6-3 to TRBJ2-5; perhaps TRBD2 as D (5 bases). Looked up from germline, CDR1 is MNHEY and CDR2 is SVGEGT. The CDR3 is made up of 14 amino acids. Trimming took off 3 bases at V and 4 bases at J, with 12 bases between the two ends. CDR3 residues: CASSYFKGRETQYF. The CDR3 region has the DNA TGTGCCAGCAGTTATTTTAAAGGGAGAGAGACCCAGTACTTC.

This chain links TRBV27 with TRBJ2-3, with a possible D match to TRBD2 (6 bases). The CDR3 runs 14 residues. V was pared by 7 bases and J by 0 bases, with 11 bases between. The V gene's germline CDR1 is MNHEY and CDR2 SMNVEV (reference sequence). CDR3 loop: CASNSGLSTDTQYF. The DNA of the CDR3 is TGTGCCAGCAATAGCGGCCTTAGCACAGATACGCAGTATTTT.

This clone was counted a single time. This rearrangement joins TRBV24-1 to TRBJ2-3; D may be TRBD2 (7 bases). V was cut by 5 bases and J by 6 bases, with 14 bases left in between. The CDR3 has 14 amino acids. Germline CDR1 and CDR2: KGHDR and SFDVKD. CDR3 in amino acids: CATSGGPGRDTQYF. The CDR3, as DNA: TGTGCCACCAGTGGGGGGCCCGGGAGGGATACGCAGTATTTT.

The chain combines TRBV18 with TRBJ1-1; the D gene is possibly TRBD1 (5 bases). Deletions cut 6 bases from V and 0 bases from J, with 11 bases between. Germline loops: CDR1 KGHSH, CDR2 LQKENI. This CDR3 region has 14 residues. CDR3 amino acids: CASSRQPVNTEAFF. For the CDR3, the DNA is TGTGCCAGCTCTCGACAGCCGGTGAACACTGAAGCTTTCTTT.

The chain has TRBV29-1 and TRBJ2-7; the match to TRBD2 covers 13 bases. V trimming: 4 bases; J trimming: 3 bases; junction bases outside the gene matches: 3. The CDR3 is 14 residues long. CDR1 is SQVTM and CDR2 is ANQGSEA in the germline V gene. CDR3 coding DNA: TGCAGCGTTGCTGGGACTAGCGGGATCTACGAGCAGTACTTC. It encodes CSVAGTSGIYEQYF.

The rearrangement links TRBV18 to TRBJ1-2; D possibly corresponds to TRBD1 (5 bases). The ends were cut back, 1 base at V and 2 bases at J, with 5 bases in the middle. Germline V CDR1 and CDR2: KGHSH, LQKENI. CDR3 size: 13 residues. DNA of the CDR3: TGTGCCAGCTCACCACAGGGGAACTATGGCTACACCTTC. Amino acids: CASSPQGNYGYTF. The variable domain in full, with the rest retrieved from reference TRBV18 and TRBJ1-2, is NAGVMQNPRHLVRRRGQEARLRCSPMKGHSHVYWYRQLPEEGLKFMVYLQKENIIDESGMPKERFSAEFPKEGPSILRIQQVVRGDSAAYFCASSPQGNYGYTFGSGTRLTVV.

This clone occurred a few times. This rearrangement joins TRBV15 to TRBJ2-5, with a tentative D call TRBD1 (5 bases). V was shortened by 3 bases and J by 5 bases, with 16 bases between the two germline ends. From germline, CDR1 is LNHNV and CDR2 YYDKDF (reference sequence). The CDR3 has 15 amino acids. The CDR3 sequence: CATSRGVGQGETQYF. For the CDR3, the DNA is TGTGCCACCAGCAGGGGCGTGGGGCAAGGGGAGACCCAGTACTTC.

The chain is built from TRBV7-9 and TRBJ2-1; 7 nucleotides match TRBD2. The germline CDR1 and CDR2 sequences are SEHNR and FQNEAQ (reference sequence). V gave up 1 base and J gave up 4 bases; unmatched junction bases: 4. The CDR3 runs 15 residues. The CDR3 DNA reads TGTGCCAGCAGCTTAGTCCTAGCGGAATACAATGAGCAGTTCTTC. Protein product: CASSLVLAEYNEQFF.

The rearrangement uses TRBV2 and TRBJ2-1; TRBD1 is a possible D gene (6 bases). CDR3 length: 15 amino acids. Germline CDR1 reads SNHLY; CDR2 reads FYNNEI. V gave up 6 bases and J gave up 7 bases, with 19 bases separating them. Here the CDR3 reads CASRSPQGQGNEQFF. DNA of the CDR3: TGTGCCAGCAGGAGCCCCCAGGGTCAGGGGAATGAGCAGTTCTTC.

The genes are TRBV12-3 or TRBV12-4 and TRBJ2-2, with D uncertain. The length of the CDR3 is 13 residues. The ends were cut back, 3 bases at V and 7 bases at J, with 9 bases in the middle. This CDR3 reads CASSLLVGGELFF. The CDR3 DNA sequence: TGTGCCAGCAGTTTGCTAGTGGGCGGGGAGCTGTTTTTT.

The rearrangement uses TRBV9 and TRBJ2-7, with 8 nucleotides matching TRBD2. Trimming cost V 0 bases and J 6 bases; bases outside gene matches: 8. The CDR3 runs 15 residues. CDR1 and CDR2 from the germline V gene are SGDLS and YYNGEE. The CDR3 sequence is CASSVAGRAFGEQYF. In DNA form, the CDR3 reads TGTGCCAGCAGCGTAGCCGGGAGGGCCTTCGGCGAGCAGTACTTC.

The chain employs TRBV7-9 and TRBJ2-3; 11 bases agree with TRBD2. V trimming: 6 bases; J trimming: 4 bases; junction bases outside the gene matches: 15. The CDR3 has 18 amino acids. CDR1 is SEHNR and CDR2 is FQNEAQ in the germline V gene (reference sequence). CDR3 sequence: CASSGTSGPGRGPDTQYF. The CDR3 region has the DNA TGTGCCAGCAGTGGGACTAGCGGTCCCGGGCGGGGCCCAGATACGCAGTATTTT.

The V and J genes are TRBV11-1 and TRBJ1-2; perhaps TRBD1 as D (5 bases). Deletions cut 5 bases from V and 1 base from J, with 8 bases between. The CDR3 runs 13 residues. The germline CDR1 and CDR2 sequences are SGHAT and FQDESV (reference sequence). DNA of the CDR3: TGTGCCAGCAGCAAGGACATTAACTATGGCTACACCTTC. It translates to CASSKDINYGYTF.

The chain carries TRBV9 and TRBJ2-7; 13 nucleotides match TRBD2. The CDR3 consists of 16 residues. With 3 bases clipped from V and 4 bases from J, the junction kept 7 bases outside the gene matches. CDR1 is SGDLS, CDR2 YYNGEE, per germline. The DNA for the CDR3 is TGTGCCAGCAGCGCGTTAGGGACTAGCGGGATTTACGAGCAGTACTTC. Its protein product is CASSALGTSGIYEQYF.

The chain links TRBV5-4 to TRBJ1-1, with TRBD1 as a possible D gene (5 bases). This CDR3 has 15 residues. The V end lost 0 bases, the J end lost 6 bases, and 15 bases lay between the germline ends. CDR1 SGHNT and CDR2 YYREEE come from the germline V gene (reference sequence). CDR3 sequence (DNA): TGTGCCAGCAGCTTGGGATCGCAGGGAAGGCCTGAAGCTTTCTTT. Translating gives CASSLGSQGRPEAFF.

The chain couples TRBV5-8 to TRBJ2-6, with TRBD1 matching over 10 bases. The CDR3 spans 15 residues. Germline CDR1 reads SGHTS; CDR2 reads YDEGEE. Losses at the gene ends were 3 bases for V and 8 bases for J; bases not matched to a gene: 5. CDR3 region: CASSSGQGRSNVLTF. CDR3 bases: TGTGCCAGCAGCTCGGGACAGGGGAGGTCCAACGTCCTGACTTTC. Filled out from reference TRBV5-8 and TRBJ2-6, the complete variable domain reads EAGVTQSPTHLIKTRGQQATLRCSPISGHTSVYWYQQALGLGLQFLLWYDEGEERNRGNFPPRFSGRQFPNYSSELNVNALELEDSALYLCASSSGQGRSNVLTFGAGSRLTVL.

Only a few counts were recorded for this clone. The rearrangement uses TRBV5-6 and TRBJ2-7, with TRBD1 matching 10 bases. The V and J ends lost 2 bases and 2 bases, in that order; junction bases with no gene match: 7. This CDR3 contains 16 residues. The germline V gene has CDR1 SGHDT and CDR2 YYEEEE. The CDR3 DNA is TGTGCCAGCAGCTTCGGACAGGGGGTAAAAGCCTACGAGCAGTACTTC. Amino acids: CASSFGQGVKAYEQYF. The full variable domain, its missing parts supplied by reference TRBV5-6 and TRBJ2-7, is DAGVTQSPTHLIKTRGQQVTLRCSPKSGHDTVSWYQQALGQGPQFIFQYYEEEERQRGNFPDRFSGHQFPNYSSELNVNALLLGDSALYLCASSFGQGVKAYEQYFGPGTRLTVT.

This clone was seen more than once but under ten times. The CDR3 here is CASSGGSETQYF. The CDR3 nucleotides read TGTGCCAGCAGCGGGGGGTCGGAGACCCAGTACTTC. This chain connects TRBV6-5 to TRBJ2-5; 7 nucleotides match TRBD2. J lost 5 bases, V lost 6 bases, and 3 bases had no gene match. The CDR3 spans 12 residues. The germline gives CDR1 MNHEY, CDR2 SVGAGI.

This clone was seen a single time. The chain uses TRBV18 and TRBJ2-5; the match to TRBD1 covers 8 bases. The CDR3 contains 15 residues. V trimming: 4 bases; J trimming: 5 bases; junction bases outside the gene matches: 9. The germline gives CDR1 KGHSH, CDR2 LQKENI. The CDR3 bases are TGTGCCAGCTCACGCTCGGACAGGGATGAGGAGACCCAGTACTTC. This encodes CASSRSDRDEETQYF. Full variable domain (missing parts from reference TRBV18 and TRBJ2-5): NAGVMQNPRHLVRRRGQEARLRCSPMKGHSHVYWYRQLPEEGLKFMVYLQKENIIDESGMPKERFSAEFPKEGPSILRIQQVVRGDSAAYFCASSRSDRDEETQYFGPGTRLLVL.

This chain links TRBV24-1 with TRBJ1-1; TRBD1 is a possible D gene (6 bases). Germline CDR1 is KGHDR and CDR2 is SFDVKD. The V and J ends lost 4 bases and 4 bases respectively, with 12 bases between them. The CDR3 contains 14 residues. CDR3 bases: TGTGCCACCAGTGAGTCCGGGACATCCACTGAAGCTTTCTTT. This translates into CATSESGTSTEAFF.

The gene calls are TRBV4-2 and TRBJ2-6; TRBD1 agrees at 8 bases. The CDR3 totals 15 residues. The germline V gene has CDR1 LGHNA and CDR2 YNFKEQ. J was trimmed by 4 bases and V by 3 bases; bases with no gene match: 2. CDR3 sequence reads: CASSQTGAGANVLTF. The CDR3 DNA sequence: TGTGCCAGCAGCCAGACAGGGGCAGGGGCCAACGTCCTGACTTTC.